The 7 T cell receptor beta chains given below trace back to one sample, sequenced in a study of blood T cell repertoires in COVID-19. The protocol was immunoSEQ multiplex PCR, while the TCRdb copy is restricted to in-frame clones and leaves out a portion. Of about 180,000 clones in the sample, about 82% were seen once. The sequencing input was PBMCs or T cells enriched from blood (not recorded which). These receptors came from a woman aged 25 to 39 who had recovered from COVID-19.

The rearrangement joins TRBV28 to TRBJ2-1; D is possibly TRBD1 (5 bases). V was shortened by 2 bases and J by 11 bases, with 13 bases between the two germline ends. Germline V gives CDR1 MDHEN, CDR2 SYDVKM. This CDR3 has 13 residues. In nucleotides, the CDR3 is TGTGCCAGCAGTTTAGATCCCAGGGAACAGCAGTTCTTC. It translates to CASSLDPREQQFF.

This chain connects TRBV5-1 to TRBJ2-1; D uncertain. Germline CDR1 reads SGHRS; CDR2 reads YFSETQ. This CDR3 comprises 17 residues. V was trimmed by 0 bases and J by 7 bases, leaving 20 bases between them. The CDR3 is CASSLGGSRHYPNEQFF. DNA of the CDR3: TGCGCCAGCAGCTTGGGAGGATCCCGCCACTATCCAAATGAGCAGTTCTTC. The entire variable domain, with the rest obtained from reference TRBV5-1 and TRBJ2-1, is as follows: KAGVTQTPRYLIKTRGQQVTLSCSPISGHRSVSWYQQTPGQGLQFLFEYFSETQRNKGNFPGRFSGRQFSNSRSEMNVSTLELGDSALYLCASSLGGSRHYPNEQFFGPGTRLTVL.

V gene TRBV19 combines with J gene TRBJ1-2; perhaps TRBD1 as D (6 bases). The CDR3 totals 15 residues. Per the germline V gene, CDR1 is LNHDA and CDR2 is SQIVND (reference sequence). V was pared by 3 bases and J by 6 bases, with 17 bases between. CDR3 nucleotide sequence: TGTGCCAGTAGTATTAACGTCGGGGGGGCGCATGGCTACACCTTC. Its translation is CASSINVGGAHGYTF.

The table lists this clone with a few counts. The chain couples TRBV15 to TRBJ1-1; 7 bases line up with TRBD1. The germline CDR1 and CDR2 sequences are LNHNV and YYDKDF (reference sequence). Trimming removed 3 bases from V and 0 bases from J; junction bases left unmatched: 1. The CDR3 is made up of 14 amino acids. Here the CDR3 reads CATSRDRMNTEAFF. The CDR3 nucleotides read TGTGCCACCAGCAGGGACAGGATGAACACTGAAGCTTTCTTT.

The CDR3 region has the DNA TGTGCCAGCAGCCCCCTTTGGGCAGTCACTAGCACAGATACGCAGTATTTT. This codes for CASSPLWAVTSTDTQYF. V is TRBV4-2 and J is TRBJ2-3; D gene unclear. The V and J ends lost 4 bases and 0 bases respectively, with 17 bases between them. The CDR3 loop spans 17 amino acids. Germline CDR1 LGHNA, CDR2 YNFKEQ.

This chain joins TRBV9 and TRBJ2-5, with 11 nucleotides matching TRBD2. The trim removed 3 bases at V and 2 bases at J, leaving 6 bases unmatched. The CDR3 consists of 16 residues. Looked up from germline, CDR1 is SGDLS and CDR2 is YYNGEE. CDR3: CASSASTSGDQETQYF. In DNA, the CDR3 is TGTGCCAGCAGCGCCTCGACTAGCGGGGATCAAGAGACCCAGTACTTC.

The V and J genes are TRBV7-8 and TRBJ2-4; weak D call: TRBD2 (5 bases). V was pared by 1 base and J by 6 bases, with 13 bases between. The CDR3 is made up of 15 amino acids. Germline V CDR1 and CDR2: SGHVS, FQNEAQ. DNA for the CDR3: TGTGCCAGCAGCTTAGGCCAGGACTGGAGAAACATTCAGTACTTC. As protein: CASSLGQDWRNIQYF.